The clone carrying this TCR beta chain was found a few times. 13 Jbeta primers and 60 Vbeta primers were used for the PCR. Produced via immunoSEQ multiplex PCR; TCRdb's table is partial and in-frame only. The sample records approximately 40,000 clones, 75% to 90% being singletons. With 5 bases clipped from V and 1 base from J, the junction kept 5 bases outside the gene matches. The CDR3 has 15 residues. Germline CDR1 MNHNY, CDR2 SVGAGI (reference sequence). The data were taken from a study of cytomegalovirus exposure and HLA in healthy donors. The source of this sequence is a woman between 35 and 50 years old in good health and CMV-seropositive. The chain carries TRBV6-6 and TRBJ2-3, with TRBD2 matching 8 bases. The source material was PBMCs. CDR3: CASSASGGGTDTQYF. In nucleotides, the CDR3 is TGTGCCAGCAGTGCAAGCGGGGGCGGCACAGATACGCAGTATTTT.